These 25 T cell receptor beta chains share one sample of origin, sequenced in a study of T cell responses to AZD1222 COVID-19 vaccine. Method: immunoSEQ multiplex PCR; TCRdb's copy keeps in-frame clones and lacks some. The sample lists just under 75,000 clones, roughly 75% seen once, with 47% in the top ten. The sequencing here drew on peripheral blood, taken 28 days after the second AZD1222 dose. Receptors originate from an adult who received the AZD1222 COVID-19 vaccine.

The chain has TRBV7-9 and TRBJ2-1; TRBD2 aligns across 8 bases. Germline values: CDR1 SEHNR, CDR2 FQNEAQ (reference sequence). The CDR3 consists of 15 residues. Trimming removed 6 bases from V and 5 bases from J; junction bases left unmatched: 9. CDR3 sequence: CASRPILLADNEQFF. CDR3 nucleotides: TGTGCCAGCAGGCCAATATTACTAGCGGACAATGAGCAGTTCTTC.

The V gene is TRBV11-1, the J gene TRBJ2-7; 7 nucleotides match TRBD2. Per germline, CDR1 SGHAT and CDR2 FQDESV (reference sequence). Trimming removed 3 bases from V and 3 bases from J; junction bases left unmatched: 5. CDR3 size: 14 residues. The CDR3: CASSLRGNHYEQYF. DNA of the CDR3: TGTGCCAGCAGCTTGCGGGGGAATCACTACGAGCAGTACTTC. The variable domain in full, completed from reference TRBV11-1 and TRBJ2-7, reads EAEVAQSPRYKITEKSQAVAFWCDPISGHATLYWYRQILGQGPELLVQFQDESVVDDSQLPKDRFSAERLKGVDSTLKIQPAELGDSAMYLCASSLRGNHYEQYFGPGTRLTVT.

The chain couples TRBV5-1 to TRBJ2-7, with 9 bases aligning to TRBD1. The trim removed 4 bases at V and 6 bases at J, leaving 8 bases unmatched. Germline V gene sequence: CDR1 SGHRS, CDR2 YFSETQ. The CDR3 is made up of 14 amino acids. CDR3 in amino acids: CASSTGTGSSEQYF. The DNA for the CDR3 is TGCGCCAGCAGCACCGGGACAGGGAGTTCCGAGCAGTACTTC.

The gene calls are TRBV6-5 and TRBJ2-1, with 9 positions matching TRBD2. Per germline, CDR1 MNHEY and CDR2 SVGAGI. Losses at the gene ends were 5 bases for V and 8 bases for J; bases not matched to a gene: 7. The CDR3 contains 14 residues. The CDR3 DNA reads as TGTGCCAGCAGTCCGCGGGGGGGCCCTGATGAGCAGTTCTTC. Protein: CASSPRGGPDEQFF.

The CDR3 sequence: CASSQDQAGGETQYF. In DNA, the CDR3 is TGTGCCAGCAGCCAAGATCAAGCGGGAGGAGAGACCCAGTACTTC. The V gene is TRBV14, the J gene TRBJ2-5; 9 positions match TRBD2. Per the germline V gene, CDR1 is SGHDN and CDR2 is FVKESK. The V and J ends lost 0 bases and 4 bases, in that order; junction bases with no gene match: 3. This CDR3 spans 15 amino acids. The full variable domain, with the rest looked up from reference TRBV14 and TRBJ2-5, is EAGVTQFPSHSVIEKGQTVTLRCDPISGHDNLYWYRRVMGKEIKFLLHFVKESKQDESGMPNNRFLAERTGGTYSTLKVQPAELEDSGVYFCASSQDQAGGETQYFGPGTRLLVL.

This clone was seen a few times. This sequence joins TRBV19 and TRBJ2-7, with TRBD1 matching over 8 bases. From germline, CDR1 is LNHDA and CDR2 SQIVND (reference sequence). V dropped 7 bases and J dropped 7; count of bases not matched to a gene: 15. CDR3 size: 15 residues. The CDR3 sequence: CASTLPRGQVREQYF. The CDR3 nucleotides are TGTGCCAGTACCCTCCCCAGGGGGCAAGTACGAGAGCAGTACTTC.

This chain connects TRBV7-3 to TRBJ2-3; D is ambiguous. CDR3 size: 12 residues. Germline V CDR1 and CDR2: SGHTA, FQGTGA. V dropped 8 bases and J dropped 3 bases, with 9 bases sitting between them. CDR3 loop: CASGDRTDTQYF. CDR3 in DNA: TGTGCCAGCGGAGACCGAACAGATACGCAGTATTTT.

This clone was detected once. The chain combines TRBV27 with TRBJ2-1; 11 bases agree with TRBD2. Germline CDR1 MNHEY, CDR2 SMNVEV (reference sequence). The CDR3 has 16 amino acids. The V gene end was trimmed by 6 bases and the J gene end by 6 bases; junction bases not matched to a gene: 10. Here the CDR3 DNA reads TGTGCCAGCAGCCGCCTCACTAGCGGGAGTGGCAATGAGCAGTTCTTC. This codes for CASSRLTSGSGNEQFF.

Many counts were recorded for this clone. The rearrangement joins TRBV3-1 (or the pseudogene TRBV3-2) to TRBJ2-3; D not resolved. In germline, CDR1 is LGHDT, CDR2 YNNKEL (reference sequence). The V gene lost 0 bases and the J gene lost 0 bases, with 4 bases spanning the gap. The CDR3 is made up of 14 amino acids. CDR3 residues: CASSQEVSTDTQYF. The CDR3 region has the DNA TGTGCCAGCAGCCAAGAAGTCAGCACAGATACGCAGTATTTT.

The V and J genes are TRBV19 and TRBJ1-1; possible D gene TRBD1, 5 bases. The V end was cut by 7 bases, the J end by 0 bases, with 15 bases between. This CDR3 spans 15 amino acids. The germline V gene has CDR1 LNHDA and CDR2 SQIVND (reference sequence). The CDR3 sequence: CASTLLGGVNTEAFF. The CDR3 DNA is TGTGCCAGTACCCTCCTAGGAGGGGTGAACACTGAAGCTTTCTTT.

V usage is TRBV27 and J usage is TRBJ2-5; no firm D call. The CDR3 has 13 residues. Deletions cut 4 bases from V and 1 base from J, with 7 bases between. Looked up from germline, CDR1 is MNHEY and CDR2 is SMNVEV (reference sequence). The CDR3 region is CASSSDAQETQYF. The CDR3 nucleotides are TGTGCCAGCAGTTCCGACGCCCAAGAGACCCAGTACTTC.

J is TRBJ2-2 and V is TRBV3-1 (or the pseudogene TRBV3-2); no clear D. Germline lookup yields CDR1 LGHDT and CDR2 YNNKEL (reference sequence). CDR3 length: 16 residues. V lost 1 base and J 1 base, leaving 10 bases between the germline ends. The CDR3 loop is CASSQGAIRNTGELFF. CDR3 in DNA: TGTGCCAGCAGCCAAGGGGCCATAAGGAACACCGGGGAGCTGTTTTTT.

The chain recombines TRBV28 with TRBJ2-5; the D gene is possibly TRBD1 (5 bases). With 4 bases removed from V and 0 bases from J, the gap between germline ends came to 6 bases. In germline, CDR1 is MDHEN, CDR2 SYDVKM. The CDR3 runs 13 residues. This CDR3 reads CASSSRDQETQYF. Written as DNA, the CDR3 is TGTGCCAGCAGTTCCAGGGACCAAGAGACCCAGTACTTC.

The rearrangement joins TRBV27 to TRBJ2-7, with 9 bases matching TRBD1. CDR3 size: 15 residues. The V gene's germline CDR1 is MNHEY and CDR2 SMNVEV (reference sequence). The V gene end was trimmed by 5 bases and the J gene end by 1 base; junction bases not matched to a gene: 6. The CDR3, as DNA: TGTGCCAGCAGTGGGGGGACAGGGACTTCCTACGAGCAGTACTTC. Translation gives CASSGGTGTSYEQYF.

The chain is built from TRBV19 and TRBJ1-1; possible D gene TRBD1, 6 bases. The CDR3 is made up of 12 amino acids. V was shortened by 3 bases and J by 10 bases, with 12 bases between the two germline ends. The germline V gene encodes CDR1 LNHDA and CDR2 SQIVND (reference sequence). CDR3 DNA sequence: TGTGCCAGTAGTATTCAGGACAGCAGAGCTTTCTTT. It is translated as CASSIQDSRAFF.

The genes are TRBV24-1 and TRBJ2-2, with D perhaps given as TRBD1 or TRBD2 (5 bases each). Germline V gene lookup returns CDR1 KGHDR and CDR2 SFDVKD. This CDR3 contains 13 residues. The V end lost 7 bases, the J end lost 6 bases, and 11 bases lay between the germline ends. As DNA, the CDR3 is TGTGCCACCAGCCGAGGGGTACCCGGGGAGCTGTTTTTT. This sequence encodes CATSRGVPGELFF.

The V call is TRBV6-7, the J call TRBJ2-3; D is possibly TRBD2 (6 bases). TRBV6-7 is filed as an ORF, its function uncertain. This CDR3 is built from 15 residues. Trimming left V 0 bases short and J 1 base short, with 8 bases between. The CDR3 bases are TGTGCCAGCAGTTACTCTGCGGGGTGCACAGATACGCAGTATTTT. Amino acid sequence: CASSYSAGCTDTQYF.

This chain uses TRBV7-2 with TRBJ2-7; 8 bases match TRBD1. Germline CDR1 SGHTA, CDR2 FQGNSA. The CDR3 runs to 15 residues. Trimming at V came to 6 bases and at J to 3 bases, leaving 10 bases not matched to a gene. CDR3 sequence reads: CASSTGTGADYEQYF. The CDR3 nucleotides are TGTGCCAGCAGTACCGGGACAGGTGCGGACTACGAGCAGTACTTC.

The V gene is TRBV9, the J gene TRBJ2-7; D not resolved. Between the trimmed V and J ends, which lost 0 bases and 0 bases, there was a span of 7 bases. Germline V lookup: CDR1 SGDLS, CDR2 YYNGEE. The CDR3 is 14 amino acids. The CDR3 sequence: CASSVGADSYEQYF. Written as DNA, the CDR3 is TGTGCCAGCAGCGTAGGTGCCGACTCCTACGAGCAGTACTTC. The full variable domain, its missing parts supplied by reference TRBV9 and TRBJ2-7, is DSGVTQTPKHLITATGQRVTLRCSPRSGDLSVYWYQQSLDQGLQFLIQYYNGEERAKGNILERFSAQQFPDLHSELNLSSLELGDSALYFCASSVGADSYEQYFGPGTRLTVT.

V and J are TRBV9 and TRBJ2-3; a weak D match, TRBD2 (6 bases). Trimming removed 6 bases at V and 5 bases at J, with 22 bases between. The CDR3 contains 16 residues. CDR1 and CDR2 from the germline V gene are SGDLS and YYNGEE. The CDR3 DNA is TGTGCCAGCACACGTGGGCACGGGAGCGATAGAGATACGCAGTATTTT. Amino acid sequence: CASTRGHGSDRDTQYF.

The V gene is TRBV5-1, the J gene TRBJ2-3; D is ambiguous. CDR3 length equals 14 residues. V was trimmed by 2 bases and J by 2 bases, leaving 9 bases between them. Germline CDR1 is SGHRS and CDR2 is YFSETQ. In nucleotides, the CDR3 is TGCGCCAGCAGCTTTACCAGTTCCACAGATACGCAGTATTTT. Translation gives CASSFTSSTDTQYF. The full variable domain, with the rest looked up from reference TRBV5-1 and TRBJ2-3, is KAGVTQTPRYLIKTRGQQVTLSCSPISGHRSVSWYQQTPGQGLQFLFEYFSETQRNKGNFPGRFSGRQFSNSRSEMNVSTLELGDSALYLCASSFTSSTDTQYFGPGTRLTVL.

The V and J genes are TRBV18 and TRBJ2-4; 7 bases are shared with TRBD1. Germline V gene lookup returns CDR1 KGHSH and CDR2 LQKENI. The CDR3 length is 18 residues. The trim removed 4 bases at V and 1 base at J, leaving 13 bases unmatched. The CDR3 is CASSQMVLGGFAKNIQYF. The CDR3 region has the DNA TGTGCCAGCTCACAGATGGTGTTAGGGGGCTTCGCCAAAAACATTCAGTACTTC.

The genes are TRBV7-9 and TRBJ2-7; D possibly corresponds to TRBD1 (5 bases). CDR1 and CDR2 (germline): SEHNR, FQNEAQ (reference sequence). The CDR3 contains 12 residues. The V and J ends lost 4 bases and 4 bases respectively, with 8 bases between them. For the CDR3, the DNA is TGTGCCAGCAGCTCATCAGGGTACGAGCAGTACTTC. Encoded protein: CASSSSGYEQYF.

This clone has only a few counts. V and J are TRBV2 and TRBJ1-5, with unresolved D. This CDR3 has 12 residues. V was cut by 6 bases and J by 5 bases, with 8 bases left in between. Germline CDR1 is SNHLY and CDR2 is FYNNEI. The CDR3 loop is CASSTSDQPQHF. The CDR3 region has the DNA TGTGCCAGCAGCACCTCGGATCAGCCCCAGCATTTT.

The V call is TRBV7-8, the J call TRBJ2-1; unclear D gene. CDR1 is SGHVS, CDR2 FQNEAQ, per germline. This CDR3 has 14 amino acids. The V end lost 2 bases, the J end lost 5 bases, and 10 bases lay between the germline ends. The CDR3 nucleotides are TGTGCCAGCAGCTTACCCCCGGCGGACAATGAGCAGTTCTTC. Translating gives CASSLPPADNEQFF.